This TCR beta chain emerged from a study of blood T cell repertoires in COVID-19. Across the study: The origin of the acute and convalescent COVID-19 samples was the United States, Italy and Spain. PBMCs, B-cell-depleted T cells, or T cells provided the cDNA or gDNA that made up the material.

Authors' data handling: Amplification of reference gene primers was used by the study to estimate nucleated cell counts. Method: immunoSEQ multiplex PCR; TCRdb's copy keeps in-frame clones and lacks some. The V and J calls and clone size are taken from that table; D and trimming were inferred from the DNA. The repertoire holds 100,000 to 150,000 clones, more than 80% seen once, with about 3.3% in the top ten. The sequence came from a woman over 75 with COVID-19, enrolled during active disease. The specimen was peripheral blood.

Here the CDR3 reads CASSLFRFPGDAEQYF. DNA for the CDR3: TGTGCCAGCAGCTTATTTCGTTTCCCGGGGGACGCCGAGCAGTACTTC. This chain joins TRBV7-8 and TRBJ2-7; D may be TRBD2 (6 bases). CDR1 SGHVS and CDR2 FQNEAQ come from the germline V gene. This CDR3 spans 16 amino acids. Trimming took 2 bases from V and 6 from J, leaving 20 bases between them.